The 26 T cell receptor beta chains presented below share a single source sample, sequenced in a study of blood T cell repertoires in COVID-19. TCRdb's copy holds only in-frame clones and misses some; the assay was immunoSEQ multiplex PCR. The data hold some 300,000 clones, with 75% to 90% observed a single time. Sequencing input: peripheral blood. These receptors all stem from a woman aged 70-85 years with COVID-19, enrolled during active disease.

As for this clone: In the same sample, other DNA sequences code for this CDR3. The rearrangement joins TRBV7-2 to TRBJ1-2; the D is unclear. Per the germline V gene, CDR1 is SGHTA and CDR2 is FQGNSA. The V and J ends lost 3 bases and 2 bases respectively, with 4 bases between them. The CDR3 spans 12 residues. This CDR3 is CASSFRNYGYTF. The CDR3 DNA reads as TGTGCCAGCAGCTTCAGAAACTATGGCTACACCTTC.

The table lists this clone with a count of one. The chain recombines TRBV24-1 with TRBJ2-2; D is possibly TRBD2 (5 bases). The CDR3 runs 14 residues. Trimming took off 4 bases at V and 1 base at J, with 6 bases between the two ends. Per the germline V gene, CDR1 is KGHDR and CDR2 is SFDVKD. DNA for the CDR3: TGTGCCACCAGTGACGAGGGGAACACCGGGGAGCTGTTTTTT. Protein: CATSDEGNTGELFF.

This clone has a single count. The rearrangement joins TRBV6-2 or TRBV6-3 to TRBJ2-2; D might be TRBD1 (5 bases). Germline V gene sequence: CDR1 MNHEY, CDR2 SVGEGT. The CDR3 runs to 14 residues. V gave up 2 bases and J gave up 2 bases, with 6 bases separating them. This chain's CDR3 is CASSYQGNTGELFF. CDR3 nucleotides: TGTGCCAGCAGTTACCAGGGAAACACCGGGGAGCTGTTTTTT.

This clone was counted a single time. This chain links TRBV7-2 with TRBJ1-3, with 11 bases aligning to TRBD1. The CDR3 spans 16 residues. The germline CDR1 and CDR2 sequences are SGHTA and FQGNSA. The trim removed 4 bases at V and 4 bases at J, leaving 6 bases unmatched. This CDR3 is CASSWGQGVFGNTIYF. CDR3 in DNA: TGTGCCAGCAGCTGGGGACAGGGGGTGTTCGGAAACACCATATATTTT.

V and J are TRBV6-1 and TRBJ2-1, with D maybe TRBD1 (5 bases). The length of the CDR3 is 12 residues. Trimming left V 9 bases short and J 9 bases short, with 15 bases between. Germline CDR1 reads MNHNS; CDR2 reads SASEGT. The DNA for the CDR3 is TGTGCCAGTCGCCATGAAAGGGGTGAGCAGTTCTTC. Its protein product is CASRHERGEQFF.

V is TRBV11-2 and J is TRBJ2-4, with D perhaps TRBD1 (6 bases). This CDR3 contains 17 residues. Germline V gene sequence: CDR1 SGHAT, CDR2 FQNNGV. Trimming took off 5 bases at V and 0 bases at J, with 17 bases between the two ends. CDR3 residues: CASSPRWGLLAKNIQYF. In DNA, the CDR3 is TGTGCCAGCAGCCCGCGATGGGGGCTTCTAGCCAAAAACATTCAGTACTTC.

The chain uses TRBV27 and TRBJ1-5, with D maybe TRBD1 (5 bases). V lost 2 bases to trimming and J lost 5 bases, with 13 bases between them. The length of the CDR3 is 15 residues. The germline CDR1 and CDR2 sequences are MNHEY and SMNVEV (reference sequence). The DNA of the CDR3 is TGTGCCAGCAGTTTAGCGGGGCGCATCGATCAGCCCCAGCATTTT. Translated: CASSLAGRIDQPQHF.

Concerning this clone itself: The same CDR3 is also encoded by other DNA sequences in this sample. V is TRBV5-1 and J is TRBJ1-4, with 9 bases lining up with TRBD1. The CDR3 extends over 16 amino acids. CDR1 SGHRS and CDR2 YFSETQ come from the germline V gene. With V trimmed by 1 base and J by 0 bases, 1 base remained unmatched. CDR3 sequence reads: CASSLTGGATNEKLFF. CDR3 sequence (DNA): TGCGCCAGCAGCTTGACAGGGGGCGCAACTAATGAAAAACTGTTTTTT.

V and J are TRBV21-1 and TRBJ2-7; the table's D call of TRBD1 was not tested on the DNA. TRBV21-1 is designated a pseudogene. This CDR3 has 14 amino acids. The CDR3 bases are TGTGCCAGCATACAGGGCCGTCTCTGGTACGAGCAGTACTTC. Protein sequence: CASIQGRLWYEQYF.

The chain carries TRBV11-2 and TRBJ2-2; TRBD2 might be the D (5 bases). Germline CDR1 and CDR2: SGHAT and FQNNGV. Trimming took 7 bases from V and 5 from J, leaving 11 bases between them. The CDR3 is made up of 13 amino acids. The CDR3 protein is CASIEGRTGELFF. CDR3 DNA: TGTGCCAGCATTGAGGGAAGGACCGGGGAGCTGTTTTTT.

V usage is TRBV19 and J usage is TRBJ2-5, with a possible D match to TRBD1 (6 bases). The CDR3 has 15 amino acids. V shed 8 bases and J shed 2 bases, with 18 bases lying between them. From germline, CDR1 is LNHDA and CDR2 SQIVND (reference sequence). The CDR3 loop reads CASEKDRVTQETQYF. CDR3 in DNA: TGTGCCAGTGAGAAGGACAGAGTTACTCAAGAGACCCAGTACTTC.

V gene TRBV28 combines with J gene TRBJ1-3, with D perhaps matching TRBD1 (5 bases). Germline CDR1 and CDR2: MDHEN and SYDVKM. This CDR3 has 15 residues. V was shortened by 6 bases and J by 2 bases, with 14 bases between the two germline ends. The CDR3 loop reads CASSALQGTGNTIYF. The CDR3 nucleotides are TGTGCCAGCAGCGCCCTCCAGGGAACTGGAAACACCATATATTTT.

The sample holds a few counts of this clone. CDR3 loop: CASSLGQGTLLAKNIQYF. DNA for the CDR3: TGCGCCAGCAGCTTGGGACAGGGGACCCTACTAGCCAAAAACATTCAGTACTTC. V is TRBV5-1 and J is TRBJ2-4, with TRBD1 matching 8 bases. Germline lookup yields CDR1 SGHRS and CDR2 YFSETQ. The V segment lost 0 bases and the J segment 0 bases; nucleotides outside the gene matches: 8. The CDR3 runs to 18 residues.

The rearrangement uses TRBV13 and TRBJ2-7; D is possibly TRBD1 (6 bases). CDR1 and CDR2 (germline): PRHDT, FYEKMQ (reference sequence). The V end lost 1 base, the J end lost 2 bases, and 15 bases lay between the germline ends. The CDR3 covers 16 residues. CDR3 nucleotides: TGTGCCAGCAGCTTAGCGGGTATTCGGGACACCTACGAGCAGTACTTC. Its translation is CASSLAGIRDTYEQYF.

The gene calls are TRBV24-1 and TRBJ2-3; 13 positions agree with TRBD2. Germline assignment: CDR1 KGHDR and CDR2 SFDVKD. The CDR3 has 17 amino acids. V lost 1 base, J lost 1 base, and 1 base stayed unmatched. The CDR3 DNA sequence: TGTGCCACCAGTGATTTTGGGACTAGCGGGGGCACAGATACGCAGTATTTT. Encoded protein: CATSDFGTSGGTDTQYF.

This chain links TRBV7-3 with TRBJ2-6; D gene ambiguous. This CDR3 has 15 residues. Germline-derived CDR1 and CDR2 are SGHTA and FQGTGA. Trimming took 5 bases from V and 0 from J, leaving 8 bases between them. CDR3 in DNA: TGTGCCAGCAGCCCCCAGGACTCTGGGGCCAACGTCCTGACTTTC. Residues: CASSPQDSGANVLTF.

The chain has TRBV27 and TRBJ2-3, with TRBD1 matching over 7 bases. The CDR3 runs 15 residues. The V gene end was trimmed by 3 bases and the J gene end by 6 bases; junction bases not matched to a gene: 9. Germline V lookup: CDR1 MNHEY, CDR2 SMNVEV (reference sequence). The CDR3 nucleotides read TGTGCCAGCAGTTTTCGACAGGGTGGTGATGATACGCAGTATTTT. Translating gives CASSFRQGGDDTQYF.

The sample holds a few counts of this clone. The genes are TRBV3-1 (or the pseudogene TRBV3-2) and TRBJ2-1, with 7 bases fitting TRBD2. Germline CDR1 is LGHDT and CDR2 is YNNKEL (reference sequence). CDR3 length: 14 amino acids. With 0 bases clipped from V and 9 bases from J, the junction kept 5 bases outside the gene matches. CDR3 bases: TGTGCCAGCAGCCAAGAGGGGACTACCAGTGAGCAGTTCTTC. This codes for CASSQEGTTSEQFF.

The chain employs TRBV9 and TRBJ2-3; D is possibly TRBD2 (7 bases). The CDR3 totals 15 residues. Per germline, CDR1 SGDLS and CDR2 YYNGEE. The ends were cut back, 0 bases at V and 4 bases at J, with 12 bases in the middle. This CDR3 is CASSVGGGLSDTQYF. CDR3 nucleotides: TGTGCCAGCAGCGTAGGGGGGGGCCTTTCAGATACGCAGTATTTT.

The V gene is TRBV6-1, the J gene TRBJ1-2; D might be TRBD1 (5 bases). The CDR3 totals 13 residues. V shed 3 bases and J shed 2 bases, with 7 bases lying between them. Germline V gene lookup returns CDR1 MNHNS and CDR2 SASEGT. The CDR3 region has the DNA TGTGCCAGCAGTGAGGCAGGGAACTATGGCTACACCTTC. Translating gives CASSEAGNYGYTF.

The genes are TRBV7-8 and TRBJ1-2, with D perhaps TRBD1 (5 bases). The CDR3 contains 14 residues. V was shortened by 5 bases and J by 6 bases, with 16 bases between the two germline ends. Per germline, CDR1 SGHVS and CDR2 FQNEAQ. The CDR3 region is CASSPREGVHGYTF. CDR3 nucleotide sequence: TGTGCCAGCAGCCCACGTGAAGGGGTACATGGCTACACCTTC.

This sequence joins TRBV24-1 and TRBJ1-2; the D is unclear. The CDR3 is made up of 12 amino acids. Trimming shortened V by 3 bases and J by 7 bases, and 8 bases separated the two germline ends. The germline V gene encodes CDR1 KGHDR and CDR2 SFDVKD. CDR3 sequence reads: CATSDPLFGYTF. In nucleotides, the CDR3 is TGTGCCACCAGTGATCCCTTGTTTGGCTACACCTTC.

The chain recombines TRBV7-6 with TRBJ1-3, with D tentatively TRBD1 (6 bases). The V gene's germline CDR1 is SGHVS and CDR2 FNYEAQ. V shed 1 base and J shed 0 bases, with 7 bases lying between them. This CDR3 comprises 15 residues. The CDR3 bases are TGTGCCAGCAGCTTAGAGGGACACTCTGGAAACACCATATATTTT. This codes for CASSLEGHSGNTIYF.

The rearrangement uses TRBV9 and TRBJ1-2, with D hard to call. Trimming removed 2 bases at V and 3 bases at J, with 23 bases between. This CDR3 is 18 amino acids long. Germline-derived CDR1 and CDR2 are SGDLS and YYNGEE. This chain's CDR3 is CASSVGVGRSALDYGYTF. As DNA, the CDR3 is TGTGCCAGCAGCGTCGGGGTAGGCAGGTCGGCGTTGGACTATGGCTACACCTTC.

This chain links TRBV7-2 with TRBJ2-5; 11 bases agree with TRBD2. CDR1 and CDR2 (germline): SGHTA, FQGNSA. The CDR3 has 14 amino acids. V shed 6 bases, J shed 10 bases, and the junction held 10 bases outside the gene matches. CDR3 sequence (DNA): TGTGCCAGCAGTACTAGCGGGGGCTCCGTTTTCCAGTACTTC. The encoded protein is CASSTSGGSVFQYF. Full variable domain (outside the CDR3, taken from reference TRBV7-2 and TRBJ2-5): GAGVSQSPSNKVTEKGKDVELRCDPISGHTALYWYRQSLGQGLEFLIYFQGNSAPDKSGLPSDRFSAERTGGSVSTLTIQRTQQEDSAVYLCASSTSGGSVFQYFGPGTRLLVL.

The genes are TRBV24-1 and TRBJ1-1, with a tentative D call TRBD1 (6 bases). This CDR3 has 15 residues. From germline, CDR1 is KGHDR and CDR2 SFDVKD. The V end lost 3 bases, the J end lost 11 bases, and 21 bases lay between the germline ends. As DNA, the CDR3 is TGTGCCACCAGTGATCTGGGGGACAACGATGGAAGGGCTTTCTTT. Translated, it gives CATSDLGDNDGRAFF.